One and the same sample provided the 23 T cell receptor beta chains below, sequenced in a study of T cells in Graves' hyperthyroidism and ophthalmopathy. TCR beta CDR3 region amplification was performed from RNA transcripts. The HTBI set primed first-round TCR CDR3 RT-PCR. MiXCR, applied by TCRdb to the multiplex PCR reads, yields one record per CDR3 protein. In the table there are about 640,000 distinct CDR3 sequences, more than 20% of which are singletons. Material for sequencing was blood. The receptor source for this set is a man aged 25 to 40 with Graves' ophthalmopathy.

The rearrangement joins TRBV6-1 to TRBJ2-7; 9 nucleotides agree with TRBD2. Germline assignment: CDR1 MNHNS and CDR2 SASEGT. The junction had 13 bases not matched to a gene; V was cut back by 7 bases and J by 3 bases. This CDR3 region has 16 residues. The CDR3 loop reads CASTKGGTSRYYEQYF. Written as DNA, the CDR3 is TGTGCCAGCACTAAAGGAGGGACTAGCCGATACTACGAGCAGTACTTC.

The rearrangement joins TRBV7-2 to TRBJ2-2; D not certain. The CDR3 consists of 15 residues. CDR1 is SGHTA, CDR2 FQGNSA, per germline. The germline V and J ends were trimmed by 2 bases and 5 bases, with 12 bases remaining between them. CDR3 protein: CASSLSPSGTGELFF. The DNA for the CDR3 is TGTGCCAGCAGCTTAAGCCCTAGTGGGACCGGGGAGCTGTTTTTT.

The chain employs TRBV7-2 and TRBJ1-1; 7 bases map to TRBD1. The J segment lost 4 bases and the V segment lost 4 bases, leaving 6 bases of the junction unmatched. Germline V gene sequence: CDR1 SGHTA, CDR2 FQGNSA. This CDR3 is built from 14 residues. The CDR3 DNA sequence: TGTGCCAGCAGCTCCCGGGACAGAAGCACTGAAGCTTTCTTT. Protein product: CASSSRDRSTEAFF.

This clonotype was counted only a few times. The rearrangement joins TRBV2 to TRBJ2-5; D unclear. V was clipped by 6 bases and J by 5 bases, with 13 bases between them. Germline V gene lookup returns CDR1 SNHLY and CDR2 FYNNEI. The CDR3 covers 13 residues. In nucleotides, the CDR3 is TGTGCCAGCAGGGGCCCCTCTGGGGAGACCCAGTACTTC. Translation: CASRGPSGETQYF.

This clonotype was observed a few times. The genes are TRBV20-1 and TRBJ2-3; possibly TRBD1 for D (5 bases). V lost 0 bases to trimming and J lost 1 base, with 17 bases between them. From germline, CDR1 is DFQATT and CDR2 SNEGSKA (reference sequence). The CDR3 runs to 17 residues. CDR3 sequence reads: CSARDGAGASGTDTQYF. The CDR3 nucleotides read TGCAGTGCTAGAGATGGGGCTGGGGCCTCTGGCACAGATACGCAGTATTTT.

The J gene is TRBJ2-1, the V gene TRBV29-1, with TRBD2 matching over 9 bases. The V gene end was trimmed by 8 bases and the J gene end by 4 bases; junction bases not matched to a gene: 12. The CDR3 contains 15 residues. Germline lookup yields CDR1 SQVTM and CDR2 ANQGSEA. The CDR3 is CSLIGSTSGYNEQFF. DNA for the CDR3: TGCAGCTTAATTGGGTCGACTAGCGGATACAATGAGCAGTTCTTC.

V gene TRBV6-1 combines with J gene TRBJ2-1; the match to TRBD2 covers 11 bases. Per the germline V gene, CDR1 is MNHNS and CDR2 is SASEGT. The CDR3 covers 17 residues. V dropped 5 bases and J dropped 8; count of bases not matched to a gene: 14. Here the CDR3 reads CASSYGTSGSSGDEQFF. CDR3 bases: TGTGCCAGCAGTTATGGTACTAGCGGGAGTTCAGGGGATGAGCAGTTCTTC.

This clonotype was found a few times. The CDR3 protein is CASSDGWRAFF. CDR3 bases: TGTGCCAGCAGCGACGGGTGGAGAGCTTTCTTT. The chain has TRBV5-5 and TRBJ1-1, with unresolved D. CDR3 length: 11 residues. V was pared by 4 bases and J by 10 bases, with 11 bases between. Germline lookup yields CDR1 SGHKS and CDR2 YYEKEE (reference sequence).

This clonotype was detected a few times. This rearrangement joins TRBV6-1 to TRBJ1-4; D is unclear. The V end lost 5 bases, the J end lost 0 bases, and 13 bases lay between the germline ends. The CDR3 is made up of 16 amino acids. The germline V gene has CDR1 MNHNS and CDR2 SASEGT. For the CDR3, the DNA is TGTGCCAGCAGTTCGACGGGGATAGCAACTAATGAAAAACTGTTTTTT. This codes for CASSSTGIATNEKLFF.

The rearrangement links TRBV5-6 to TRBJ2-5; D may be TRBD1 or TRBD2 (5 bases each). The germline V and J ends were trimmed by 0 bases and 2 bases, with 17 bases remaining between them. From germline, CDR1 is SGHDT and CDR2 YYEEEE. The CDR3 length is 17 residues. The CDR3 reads CASSLGPGDLTQETQYF. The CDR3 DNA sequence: TGTGCCAGCAGCTTGGGGCCCGGGGACCTGACTCAAGAGACCCAGTACTTC.

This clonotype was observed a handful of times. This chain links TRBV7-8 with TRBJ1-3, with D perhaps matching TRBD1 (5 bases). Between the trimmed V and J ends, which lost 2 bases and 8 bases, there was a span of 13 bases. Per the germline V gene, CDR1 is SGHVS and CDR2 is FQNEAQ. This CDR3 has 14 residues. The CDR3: CASSLSGTGDTIYF. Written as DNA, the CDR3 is TGTGCCAGCAGCTTATCTGGGACTGGGGACACCATATATTTT.

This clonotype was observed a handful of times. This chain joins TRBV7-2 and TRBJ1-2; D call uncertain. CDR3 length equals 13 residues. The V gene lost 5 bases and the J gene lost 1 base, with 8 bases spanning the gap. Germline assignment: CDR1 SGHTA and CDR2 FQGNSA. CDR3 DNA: TGTGCCAGCAGCCAGCCCAGTAACTATGGCTACACCTTC. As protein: CASSQPSNYGYTF.

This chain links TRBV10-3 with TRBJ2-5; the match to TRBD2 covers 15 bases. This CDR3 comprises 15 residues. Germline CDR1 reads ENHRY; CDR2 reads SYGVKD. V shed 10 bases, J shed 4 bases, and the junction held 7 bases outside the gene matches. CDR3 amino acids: CATRTSGRDGETQYF. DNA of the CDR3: TGTGCCACACGGACTAGCGGGAGGGACGGAGAGACCCAGTACTTC.

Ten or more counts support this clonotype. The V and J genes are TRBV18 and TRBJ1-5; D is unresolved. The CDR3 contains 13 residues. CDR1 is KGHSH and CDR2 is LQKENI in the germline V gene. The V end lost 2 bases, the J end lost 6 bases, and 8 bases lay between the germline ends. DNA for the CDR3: TGTGCCAGCTCACCAGGGGTGGGTCAGCCCCAGCATTTT. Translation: CASSPGVGQPQHF.

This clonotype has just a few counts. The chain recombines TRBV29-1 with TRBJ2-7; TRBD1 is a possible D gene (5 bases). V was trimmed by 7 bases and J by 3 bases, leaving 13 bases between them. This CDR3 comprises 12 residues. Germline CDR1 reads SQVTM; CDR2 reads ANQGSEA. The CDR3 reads CSASDTGYEQYF. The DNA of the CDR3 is TGCAGCGCATCGGACACAGGCTACGAGCAGTACTTC.

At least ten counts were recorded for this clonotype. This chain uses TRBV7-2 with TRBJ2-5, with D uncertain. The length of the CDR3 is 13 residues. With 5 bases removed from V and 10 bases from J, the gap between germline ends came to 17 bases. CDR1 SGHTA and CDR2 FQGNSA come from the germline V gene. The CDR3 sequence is CASSPTKALGQYF. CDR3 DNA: TGTGCCAGCAGCCCTACGAAGGCCCTGGGCCAGTACTTC.

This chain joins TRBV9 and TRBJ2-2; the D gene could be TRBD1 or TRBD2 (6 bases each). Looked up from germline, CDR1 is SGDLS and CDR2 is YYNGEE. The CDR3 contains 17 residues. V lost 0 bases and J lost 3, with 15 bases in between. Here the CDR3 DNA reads TGTGCCAGCAGCGTAGATATAGCCGGGGGCGACACCGGGGAGCTGTTTTTT. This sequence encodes CASSVDIAGGDTGELFF. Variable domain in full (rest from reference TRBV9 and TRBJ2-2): DSGVTQTPKHLITATGQRVTLRCSPRSGDLSVYWYQQSLDQGLQFLIQYYNGEERAKGNILERFSAQQFPDLHSELNLSSLELGDSALYFCASSVDIAGGDTGELFFGEGSRLTVL.

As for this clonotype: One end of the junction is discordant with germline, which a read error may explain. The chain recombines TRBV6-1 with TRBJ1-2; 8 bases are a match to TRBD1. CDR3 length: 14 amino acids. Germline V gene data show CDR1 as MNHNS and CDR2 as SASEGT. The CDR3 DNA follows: TGTACCAGCAGAAGGACAGGGAAGAAGGATGGCTACACCTTC. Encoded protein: CTSRRTGKKDGYTF.

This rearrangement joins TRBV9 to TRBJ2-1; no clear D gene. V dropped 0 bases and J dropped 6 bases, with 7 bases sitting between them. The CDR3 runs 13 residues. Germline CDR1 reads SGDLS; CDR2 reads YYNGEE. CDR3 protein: CASSVGTTNEQFF. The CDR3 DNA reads TGTGCCAGCAGCGTAGGAACCACCAATGAGCAGTTCTTC.

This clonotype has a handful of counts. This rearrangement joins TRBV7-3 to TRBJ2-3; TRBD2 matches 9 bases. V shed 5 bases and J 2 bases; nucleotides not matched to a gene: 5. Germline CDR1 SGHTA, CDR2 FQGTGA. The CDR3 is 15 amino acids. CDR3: CASSPGTSHTDTQYF. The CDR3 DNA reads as TGTGCCAGCAGCCCCGGGACTAGCCACACAGATACGCAGTATTTT.

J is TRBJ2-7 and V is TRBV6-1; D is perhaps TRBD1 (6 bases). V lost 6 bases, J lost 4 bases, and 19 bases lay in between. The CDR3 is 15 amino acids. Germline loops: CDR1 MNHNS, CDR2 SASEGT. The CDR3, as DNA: TGTGCCAGCAGGTTATCCGGGACAAAAGGGTACGAGCAGTACTTC. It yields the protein CASRLSGTKGYEQYF.

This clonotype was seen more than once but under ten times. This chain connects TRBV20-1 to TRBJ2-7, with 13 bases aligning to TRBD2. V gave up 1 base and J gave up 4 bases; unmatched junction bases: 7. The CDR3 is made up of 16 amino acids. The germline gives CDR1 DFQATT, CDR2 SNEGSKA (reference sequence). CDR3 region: CSARGTSGRSKYEQYF. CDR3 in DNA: TGCAGTGCTAGAGGGACTAGCGGGAGAAGCAAGTACGAGCAGTACTTC.

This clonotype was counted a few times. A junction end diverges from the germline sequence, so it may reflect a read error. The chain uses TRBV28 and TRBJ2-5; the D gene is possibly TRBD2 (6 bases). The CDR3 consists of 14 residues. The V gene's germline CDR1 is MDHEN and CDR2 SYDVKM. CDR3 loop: CASSLGATGETQYF. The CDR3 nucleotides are TGTGCCAGCAGTTTAGGGGCCACGGGAGAGACCCAATACTTC.